A selection of T cell receptor beta chains follows, all from one sample in a study of vaccination and CD4 T cells after COVID-19. TCRdb analysed the PCR reads with MiXCR anew, one entry per CDR3 protein. The profile shows around 13,000 distinct CDR3 sequences, 65% to 85% of them singletons. These TCRs' antigens remain unknown. Sequencing used CD4+ T cells from blood, cultured in vitro. Source of these receptors: a human donor who had recovered from COVID-19. Each CDR3 is given with its conserved first and last residue. A D gene is named only where the DNA matches it firmly. The size of a clone is reported for some rows only, either as once, few or many, or as a class for expanded clones.

J | length | size | V | D | DNA | CDR3
TRBJ1-2 | 14 | . | TRBV18 | . | TGTGCCAGCTCACCAGGGCAGCTTAACTATGGCTACACCTTC | CASSPGQLNYGYTF
TRBJ1-5 | 12 | . | TRBV20-1 | TRBD1 | TGCAGTGCCAGGGGGGGGCATCAGCCCCAGCATTTT | CSARGGHQPQHF
TRBJ2-3 | 13 | . | TRBV19 | TRBD2 | TGTGCCAGTAGTCGGCTAGCGGGAGTTACGCAGTATTTT | CASSRLAGVTQYF
TRBJ2-3 | 15 | . | TRBV18 | . | TGTGCCAGCTCACCAGAGTATCTAGCAACAGATACGCAGTATTTT | CASSPEYLATDTQYF
TRBJ2-7 | 18 | few | TRBV7-2 | TRBD1 | TGTGCCAGCAGCTTATTCATACGACAGGGGAAGAGCTCCTACGAGCAGTACTTC | CASSLFIRQGKSSYEQYF
TRBJ2-7 | 14 | . | TRBV27 | . | TGTGCCAGCAGGGCCCGGAGGGCCCCCCACGAGCAGTACTTC | CASRARRAPHEQYF
TRBJ1-2 | 16 | . | TRBV28 | TRBD1 | TGTGCCAGCGGGGGTGGGACAGTCGCTCCGGGGTATGGCTACACCTTC | CASGGGTVAPGYGYTF
TRBJ2-5 | 15 | . | TRBV24-1 | TRBD1 | TGTGCCACCAGTGACCCCGCCAGGGGGCAAGAGACCCAGTACTTC | CATSDPARGQETQYF
TRBJ1-5 | 13 | few | TRBV2 | . | TGTGCCAGCAGGGCGGGGGGCAATCAGCCCCAGCATTTT | CASRAGGNQPQHF
TRBJ2-3 | 17 | few | TRBV20-1 | TRBD2 | TGCAGTGCAACCCGGCGTAGCGGGGGGCCCCACACAGATACGCAGTATTTT | CSATRRSGGPHTDTQYF
TRBJ1-1 | 17 | . | TRBV7-2 | TRBD1 | TGTGCCAGCAGCTTAAGGGGGACAGGGAGGGAGGGCACTGAAGCTTTCTTT | CASSLRGTGREGTEAFF
TRBJ2-7 | 16 | . | TRBV6-5 | TRBD1 | TGTGCCAGCAGTTACGCCACCCGGGACAGGGGGAAAGAGCAGTACTTC | CASSYATRDRGKEQYF
TRBJ2-7 | 15 | few | TRBV7-9 | . | TGTGCCAGCAGCCCTCAACCAGGGACCATATACGAGCAGTACTTC | CASSPQPGTIYEQYF
TRBJ1-5 | 15 | . | TRBV20-1 | . | TGCAGTGCTAGAGATATACGAACTAACAATGAGCCCCAGCATTTT | CSARDIRTNNEPQHF
TRBJ2-1 | 13 | . | TRBV11-3 | TRBD1 | TGTGCCAGCAGCGCGACAGGGTACAATGAGCAGTTCTTC | CASSATGYNEQFF